The 4 T cell receptor beta chains in this list originate from one sample, sequenced in a study of response to subunit inactivated influenza vaccine. TCRdb re-analysed the RT-PCR reads in MiXCR, keeping a single row per CDR3 protein. The repertoire has about 540,000 distinct CDR3 sequences, around a quarter of them found once; the top ten carry 2.5% to 3.5%. The data were also submitted as part of a second study, on T cells expressing NK-cell markers. From that study: TCR beta cDNA was made by 5'RACE template switching with UMIs.

The source material was CD4+ T cells sorted from PBMCs, sampled roughly 12 days after vaccination. These receptors were collected from a man aged 50-60 years who received an inactivated influenza vaccine.

This clonotype showed up many times. The CDR3 sequence: CASSDELNQPQHF. In nucleotides, the CDR3 is TGTGCCAGCAGTGACGAACTCAATCAGCCCCAGCATTTT. The chain recombines TRBV2 with TRBJ1-5, with no clear D. This CDR3 contains 13 residues. Germline V gene sequence: CDR1 SNHLY, CDR2 FYNNEI. Trimming left V 3 bases short and J 3 bases short, with 6 bases between.

This clonotype has just one count. V usage is TRBV7-9 and J usage is TRBJ2-2; D is unresolved. The V end was cut by 1 base, the J end by 6 bases, with 9 bases between. Germline V gene sequence: CDR1 SEHNR, CDR2 FQNEAQ (reference sequence). The CDR3 is made up of 14 amino acids. Here the CDR3 DNA reads TGTGCCAGCAGCTTAGTTCGGGTCGCCGGGGAGCTGTTTTTT. Residues: CASSLVRVAGELFF.

This chain links TRBV10-2 with TRBJ1-4, with D unclear. Trimming removed 3 bases at V and 5 bases at J, with 13 bases between. The germline gives CDR1 WSHSY, CDR2 SAAADI. The CDR3 is 15 amino acids. In DNA form, the CDR3 reads TGCGCCAGCAGTGAAGTCGGCAGTCTAAATGAAAAACTGTTTTTT. Protein sequence: CASSEVGSLNEKLFF.

In this sample, this clonotype turned up a few times. The gene calls are TRBV6-5 and TRBJ1-6; 7 nucleotides line up with TRBD1. Looked up from germline, CDR1 is MNHEY and CDR2 is SVGAGI. The ends lost 5 bases at V and 7 bases at J; junction bases unmatched: 11. CDR3 length: 16 residues. The CDR3 DNA is TGTGCCAGCAGTACTATGACAGGGATGAGGAATTCACCCCTCCACTTT. It codes for CASSTMTGMRNSPLHF.